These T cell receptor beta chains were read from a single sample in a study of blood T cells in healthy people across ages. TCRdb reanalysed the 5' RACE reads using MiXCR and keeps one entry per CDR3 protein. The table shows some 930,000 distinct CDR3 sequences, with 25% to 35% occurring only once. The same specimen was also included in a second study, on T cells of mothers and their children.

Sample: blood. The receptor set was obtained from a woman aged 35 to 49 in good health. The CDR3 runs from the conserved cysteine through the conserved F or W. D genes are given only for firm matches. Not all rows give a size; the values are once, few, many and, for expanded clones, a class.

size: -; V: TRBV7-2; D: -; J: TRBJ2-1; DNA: TGTGCCAGCAGCTTGGAAGTGGAGGGGCCCTACAATGAGCAGTTCTTC; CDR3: CASSLEVEGPYNEQFF
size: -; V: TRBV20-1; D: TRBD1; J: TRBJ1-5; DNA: TGCAGTGCTAGCCCGGACAGGGCAGGGCCCCAGCATTTT; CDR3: CSASPDRAGPQHF
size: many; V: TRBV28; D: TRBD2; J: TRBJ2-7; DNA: TGTGCCAGCAGCAGAGGGACTAGCGGGGCGTACGAGCAGTACTTC; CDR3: CASSRGTSGAYEQYF
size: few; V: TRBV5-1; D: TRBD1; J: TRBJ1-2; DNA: TGCGCCAGCAGCTTGATCGGACAGGGGACTAACTATGGCTACACCTTC; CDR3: CASSLIGQGTNYGYTF
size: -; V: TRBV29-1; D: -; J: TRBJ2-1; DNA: TGCAGCGTTTGGGGGCTAGAGGGAGGCAGCTCCTACAATGAGCAGTTCTTC; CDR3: CSVWGLEGGSSYNEQFF
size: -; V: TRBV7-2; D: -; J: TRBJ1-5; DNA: TGTGCCAGCAGCTTTGGGGCCGTAAATCAGCCCCAGCATTTT; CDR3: CASSFGAVNQPQHF
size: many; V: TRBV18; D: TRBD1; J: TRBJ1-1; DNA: TGTGCCAGCTCTGTAAAAGCGGGACAGGGGGGAGAAGCTTTCTTT; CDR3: CASSVKAGQGGEAFF
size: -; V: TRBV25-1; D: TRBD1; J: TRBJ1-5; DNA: TGTGCCAGCAGCCATAAGGGGGGACAGGGGGGAAAGGGCAATCAGCCCCAGCATTTT; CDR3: CASSHKGGQGGKGNQPQHF
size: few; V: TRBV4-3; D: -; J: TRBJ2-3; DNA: TGCGCCAGCAGCCAAGAGAGCACAGATACGCAGTATTTT; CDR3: CASSQESTDTQYF
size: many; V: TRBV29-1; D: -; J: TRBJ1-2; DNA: TGCAGCGTTGAGCCTTTTAACTATGGCTACACCTTC; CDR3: CSVEPFNYGYTF
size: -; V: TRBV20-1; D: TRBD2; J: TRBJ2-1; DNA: TGCAGTGCTAGAGGACTAGCGGGCCTAAGCTCCTACAATGAGCAGTTCTTC; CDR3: CSARGLAGLSSYNEQFF
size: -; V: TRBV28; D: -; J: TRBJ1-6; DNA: TGTGCCAGCCGCAGACAGAATTCACCCCTCCACTTT; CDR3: CASRRQNSPLHF
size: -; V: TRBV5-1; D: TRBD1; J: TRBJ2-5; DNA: TGCGCCAGCAGCTCAGAACAGGGGCAAGAGACCCAGTACTTC; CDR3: CASSSEQGQETQYF
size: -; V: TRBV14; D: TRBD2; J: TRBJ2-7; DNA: TGTGCCAGCAGCCACGGTTCAGGGAGGGTATTCTACGAGCAGTACTTC; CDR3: CASSHGSGRVFYEQYF
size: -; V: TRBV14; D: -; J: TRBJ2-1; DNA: TGTGCCAGCAGCCAATATTACAATGAGCAGTTCTTC; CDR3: CASSQYYNEQFF
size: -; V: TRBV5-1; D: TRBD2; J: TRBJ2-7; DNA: TGCGCCAGCAGCTTGTTAGCGGGGGATTCCTACGAGCAGTACTTC; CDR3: CASSLLAGDSYEQYF
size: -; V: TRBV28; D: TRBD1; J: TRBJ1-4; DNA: TGTGCCAGCAGTGGGACAGGGGCCCTGGGAGGTGAAAAACTGTTTTTT; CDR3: CASSGTGALGGEKLFF
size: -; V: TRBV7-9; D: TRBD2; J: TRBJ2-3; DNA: TGTGCCAGCAGCCCACAAACCTCACTAGCGGGGGGCACAGATACGCAGTATTTT; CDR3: CASSPQTSLAGGTDTQYF
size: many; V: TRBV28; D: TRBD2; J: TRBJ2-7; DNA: TGTGCCAGCAGTCGTCATAGCGGGGGGGCGGGCGAGCAGTACTTC; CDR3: CASSRHSGGAGEQYF
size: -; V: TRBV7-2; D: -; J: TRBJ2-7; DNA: TGTGCCAGCAGCTTAGGTGGGGACCTACTCGTGCAGTACTTC; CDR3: CASSLGGDLLVQYF
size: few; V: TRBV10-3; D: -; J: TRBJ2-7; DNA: TGTGCCATCAGTGACCTAAAGGAGCAGTACTTC; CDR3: CAISDLKEQYF
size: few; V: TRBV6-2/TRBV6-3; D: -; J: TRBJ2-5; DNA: TGTGCCAGCAGTTACACCCTCCTAGCGCGTACGGGGACCCAGTACTTC; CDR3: CASSYTLLARTGTQYF
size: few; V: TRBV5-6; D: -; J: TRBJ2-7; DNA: TGTGCCAGCAGCCACGTGACAGTCACCTACGAGCAGTACTTC; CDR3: CASSHVTVTYEQYF
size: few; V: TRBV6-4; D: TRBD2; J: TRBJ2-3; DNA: TGTGCCAGCACTGAGAGCGGGAACCCTAGCACAGATACGCAGTATTTT; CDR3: CASTESGNPSTDTQYF
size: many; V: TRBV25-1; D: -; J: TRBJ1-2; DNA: TGTGCCAGCAGGACGGCCGATAACTATGGCTACACCTTC; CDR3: CASRTADNYGYTF
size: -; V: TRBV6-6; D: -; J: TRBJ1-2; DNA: TGTGCCAGCCAGAATAGGGGCCAACTTAACTATGGCTACACCTTC; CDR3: CASQNRGQLNYGYTF
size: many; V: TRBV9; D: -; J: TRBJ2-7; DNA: TGTGCCAGCAGCTCCCTTTTTGGGGAGCAGTACTTC; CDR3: CASSSLFGEQYF
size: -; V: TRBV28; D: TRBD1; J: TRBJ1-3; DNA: TGTGCCAGCCCGGACAGGTCTGGAAACACCATATATTTT; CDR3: CASPDRSGNTIYF
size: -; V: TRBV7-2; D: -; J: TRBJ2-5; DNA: TGTGCCAGCAGCTCCCTCGCCTGGACCCAGTACTTC; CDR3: CASSSLAWTQYF
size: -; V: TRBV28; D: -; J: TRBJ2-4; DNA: TGTGCCAGCAGTTTCTCGGACTCAATAGCCAAAAACATTCAGTACTTC; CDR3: CASSFSDSIAKNIQYF
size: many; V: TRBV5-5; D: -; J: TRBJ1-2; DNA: TGTGCCAGCAGCTTGGATGCTAACTATGGCTACACCTTC; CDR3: CASSLDANYGYTF
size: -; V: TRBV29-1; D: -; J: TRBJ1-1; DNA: TGCAGCGCCGGGGACCCGGGACAATCTATAATGAGGCACACTGAAGCTTTCTTT; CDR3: CSAGDPGQSIMRHTEAFF
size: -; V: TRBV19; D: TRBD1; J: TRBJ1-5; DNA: TGTGCCAGTAGTATTAGCGGGACAGGATATCAGCCCCAGCATTTT; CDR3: CASSISGTGYQPQHF
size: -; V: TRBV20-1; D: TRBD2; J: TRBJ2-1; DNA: TGCAGTGCTAGAGCCCCCGGGAGGCCCTACAATGAGCAGTTCTTC; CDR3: CSARAPGRPYNEQFF
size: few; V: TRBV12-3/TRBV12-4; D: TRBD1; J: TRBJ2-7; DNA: TGTGCCAGCAGTTCAGGACAGGGGGAGTACTTC; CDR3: CASSSGQGEYF
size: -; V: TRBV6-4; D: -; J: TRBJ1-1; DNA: TGTGCCGGCAGTGAGGCCAGGAACACTGAAGCTTTCTTT; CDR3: CAGSEARNTEAFF
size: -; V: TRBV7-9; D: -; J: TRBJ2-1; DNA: TGTGCCAGCAGCTTAGATACTTGGACAGCTTACAATGAGCAGTTCTTC; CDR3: CASSLDTWTAYNEQFF
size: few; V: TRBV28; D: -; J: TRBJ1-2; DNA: TGTGCCGCCGTCGCCGGGTTCAACTATGGCTACACCTTC; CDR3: CAAVAGFNYGYTF
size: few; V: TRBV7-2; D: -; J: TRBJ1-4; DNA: TGTGCCAGCAGCGACCGACGGGACACCCTACCTCGGGGTGAAAAACTGTTTTTT; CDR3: CASSDRRDTLPRGEKLFF
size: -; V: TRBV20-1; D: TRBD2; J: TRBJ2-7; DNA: TGCAGTGCAACTAGCGGGCGGGCCTACGAGCAGTACTTC; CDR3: CSATSGRAYEQYF
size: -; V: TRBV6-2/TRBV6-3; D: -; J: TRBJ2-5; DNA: TGTGCCAGCAGTTACCCCCAGCGGAGTCAGTACTTC; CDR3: CASSYPQRSQYF
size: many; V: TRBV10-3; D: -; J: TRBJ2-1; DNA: TGTGCCATCAGTGAGAGGGGGGGCCTGTCCTACAATGAGCAGTTCTTC; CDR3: CAISERGGLSYNEQFF
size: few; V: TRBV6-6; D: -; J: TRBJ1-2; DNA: TGTGCCAGCACTCCCGCTATGGGCTATGGCTACACCTTC; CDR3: CASTPAMGYGYTF
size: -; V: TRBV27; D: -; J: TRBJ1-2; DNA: TGTGCCAGCAGTCCCGACAGGCAGGATGGCTACACCTTC; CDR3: CASSPDRQDGYTF
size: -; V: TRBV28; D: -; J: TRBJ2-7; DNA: TGTGCCAGCAGTTTATCCCGGGTTCCCTACGAGCAGTACTTC; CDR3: CASSLSRVPYEQYF
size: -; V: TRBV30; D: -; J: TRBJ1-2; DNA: TGTGCCTGGAGTTACCAGGTTTATGGCTACACCTTC; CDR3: CAWSYQVYGYTF
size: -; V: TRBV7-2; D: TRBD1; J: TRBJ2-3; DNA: TGTGCCTGCAGCTTGACCGGGACAGGGAGTGGCACAGATACGCAGTATTTT; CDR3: CACSLTGTGSGTDTQYF
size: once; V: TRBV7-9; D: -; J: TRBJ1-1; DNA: TGTGCCAGCAGCTTATCGGGGGGCTTACCTGAAGCTTTCTTT; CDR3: CASSLSGGLPEAFF
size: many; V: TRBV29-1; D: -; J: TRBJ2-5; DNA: TGCAGCGTCCCTGGGCTAGCGAGTCAAGAGACCCAGTACTTC; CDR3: CSVPGLASQETQYF
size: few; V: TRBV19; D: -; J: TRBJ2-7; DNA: TGTGCCAGTAGTATAGAGGGTGGCACGGGCTACGAGCAGTACTTC; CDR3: CASSIEGGTGYEQYF
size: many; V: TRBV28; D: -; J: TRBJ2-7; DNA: TGTGCCAGCAGTCCCACCGGACACGGGATCTACGAGCAGTACTTC; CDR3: CASSPTGHGIYEQYF
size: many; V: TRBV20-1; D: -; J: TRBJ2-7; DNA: TGCAGTGCTAGAGATCTTAATGGCGGGGCCCACCTATACTACGAGCAGTACTTC; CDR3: CSARDLNGGAHLYYEQYF
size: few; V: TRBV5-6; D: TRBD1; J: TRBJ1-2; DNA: TGTGCCAGCAGCTACCGGGACAGAGCCGTCTATGGCTACACCTTC; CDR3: CASSYRDRAVYGYTF
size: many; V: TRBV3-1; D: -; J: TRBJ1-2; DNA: TGTGCCAGCAGCCAAGCACGAAGCTATGGCTACACCTTC; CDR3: CASSQARSYGYTF
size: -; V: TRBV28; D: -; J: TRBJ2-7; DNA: TGTGCCAGCAAATGGGCCTACGAGCAGTACTTC; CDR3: CASKWAYEQYF
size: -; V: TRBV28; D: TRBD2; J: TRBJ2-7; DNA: TGTGCCAGCAGTTTGGGAGGGTCCCTTTTGAGGGAGCAGTACTTC; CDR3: CASSLGGSLLREQYF
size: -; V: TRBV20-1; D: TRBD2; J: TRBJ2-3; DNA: TGCAGTGCTAGAGATCTCGCGGGGGGCCCAGATACGCAGTATTTT; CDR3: CSARDLAGGPDTQYF